The next 15 T cell receptor beta chains were all read from a single sample in a study of T cell responses to AZD1222 COVID-19 vaccine. TCRdb's table, derived via immunoSEQ multiplex PCR, lists solely in-frame clones and lacks some. The profile shows some 130,000 clones, around nine tenths of them singletons. Sequencing was performed on peripheral blood, taken on day 0 of AZD1222 vaccination. Receptor source: an adult in good health.

The chain is built from TRBV12-3 or TRBV12-4 and TRBJ2-2; TRBD1 is a possible D gene (6 bases). The germline V and J ends were trimmed by 5 bases and 6 bases, with 10 bases remaining between them. This CDR3 has 13 residues. The CDR3 DNA reads as TGTGCCAGCAGTGATCAGGGGCCCGGGGAGCTGTTTTTT. Translation: CASSDQGPGELFF.

This clone has a single count. The chain carries TRBV10-3 and TRBJ1-1, with D perhaps matching TRBD1 (6 bases). CDR3 size: 14 residues. Germline-derived CDR1 and CDR2 are ENHRY and SYGVKD. The V end lost 3 bases, the J end lost 8 bases, and 16 bases lay between the germline ends. This CDR3 is CAISEPGRGGEAFF. CDR3 coding DNA: TGTGCCATCAGTGAACCGGGACGGGGGGGCGAAGCTTTCTTT.

V gene TRBV5-4 combines with J gene TRBJ1-4; no definite D call. The germline V and J ends were trimmed by 0 bases and 10 bases, with 7 bases remaining between them. This CDR3 contains 12 residues. Germline V gene sequence: CDR1 SGHNT, CDR2 YYREEE (reference sequence). CDR3 region: CASSLDGRKLFF. The CDR3 DNA sequence: TGTGCCAGCAGCTTGGACGGAAGAAAACTGTTTTTT.

V usage is TRBV6-1 and J usage is TRBJ1-5; D not resolved. This CDR3 is built from 16 residues. Trimming left V 2 bases short and J 0 bases short, with 11 bases between. The V gene's germline CDR1 is MNHNS and CDR2 SASEGT. CDR3 coding DNA: TGTGCCAGCAGTGAAACTGGCGGATATAGCAATCAGCCCCAGCATTTT. It encodes CASSETGGYSNQPQHF.

This clone has only one observation. The rearrangement joins TRBV6-2 or TRBV6-3 to TRBJ2-3, with 10 bases aligning to TRBD2. This CDR3 contains 13 residues. In germline, CDR1 is MNHEY, CDR2 SVGEGT. The V segment lost 5 bases and the J segment 7 bases; nucleotides outside the gene matches: 3. In nucleotides, the CDR3 is TGTGCCAGCAGTCAGGGACTAGCGAATACGCAGTATTTT. Translating it yields CASSQGLANTQYF.

The chain joins TRBV6-5 to TRBJ1-2; no definite D call. This CDR3 is built from 14 residues. Germline CDR1 is MNHEY and CDR2 is SVGAGI. V lost 7 bases and J lost 8, with 20 bases in between. The CDR3 is CASKRGLTEGGYTF. The CDR3 nucleotides are TGTGCCAGCAAGCGCGGGCTAACGGAAGGAGGCTACACCTTC.

This chain links TRBV29-1 with TRBJ1-2; 12 bases line up with TRBD1. This CDR3 contains 13 residues. Germline values: CDR1 SQVTM, CDR2 ANQGSEA. J lost 2 bases, V lost 7 bases, and 2 bases had no gene match. The CDR3 coding sequence is TGCAGCGGTGGGACAGGGGGCAACTATGGCTACACCTTC. It specifies CSGGTGGNYGYTF.

The chain is built from TRBV11-1 and TRBJ1-3; the match to TRBD1 covers 8 bases. Germline values: CDR1 SGHAT, CDR2 FQDESV (reference sequence). After removal of 5 bases from V and 2 bases from J, the junction contained 8 bases not matched to a gene. The CDR3 length is 16 residues. CDR3 sequence: CASSARDRSTGNTIYF. CDR3 nucleotide sequence: TGTGCCAGCAGCGCCCGGGACAGGAGCACTGGAAACACCATATATTTT.

The chain combines TRBV30 with TRBJ1-2; weak D call: TRBD1 (5 bases). Trimming stripped 1 base from V and 6 bases from J, with 9 bases between. The CDR3 contains 12 residues. Germline CDR1 is GTSNPN and CDR2 is SVGIG (reference sequence). The CDR3 DNA reads as TGTGCCTGGAGTGGGTTGGGGGATGGCTACACCTTC. Protein: CAWSGLGDGYTF.

This clone has only one observation. V gene TRBV19 combines with J gene TRBJ2-2; 7 positions match TRBD1. The CDR3 consists of 15 residues. Germline values: CDR1 LNHDA, CDR2 SQIVND (reference sequence). The junction had 8 bases not matched to a gene; V was cut back by 5 bases and J by 5 bases. The CDR3 sequence: CASSVWAGGTGELFF. CDR3 nucleotides: TGTGCCAGTAGTGTTTGGGCAGGGGGAACCGGGGAGCTGTTTTTT.

The rearrangement links TRBV14 to TRBJ1-2; 7 bases align to TRBD1. With V trimmed by 6 bases and J by 2 bases, 3 bases remained unmatched. Germline lookup yields CDR1 SGHDN and CDR2 FVKESK. The CDR3 consists of 13 residues. CDR3 sequence: CASRRTGNYGYTF. For the CDR3, the DNA is TGTGCCAGCAGACGGACAGGCAACTATGGCTACACCTTC.

The chain combines TRBV6-2 or TRBV6-3 with TRBJ2-7; D perhaps matches TRBD1 (5 bases). Trimming stripped 3 bases from V and 2 bases from J, with 8 bases between. CDR3 length: 13 amino acids. The germline gives CDR1 MNHEY, CDR2 SVGEGT. Here the CDR3 reads CASSYQGPYEQYF. The CDR3 DNA is TGTGCCAGCAGTTATCAGGGCCCCTACGAGCAGTACTTC.

This clone was found once. The rearrangement links TRBV18 to TRBJ2-3; 7 nucleotides align to TRBD2. CDR3 length: 17 amino acids. V was clipped by 0 bases and J by 2 bases; unmatched bases: 8. CDR1 KGHSH and CDR2 LQKENI come from the germline V gene. The CDR3 DNA is TGTGCCAGCTCACCACCCCAGGGAGGGTCGATCACAGATACGCAGTATTTT. Amino acid sequence: CASSPPQGGSITDTQYF. The complete variable domain, with remaining parts taken from reference TRBV18 and TRBJ2-3, reads NAGVMQNPRHLVRRRGQEARLRCSPMKGHSHVYWYRQLPEEGLKFMVYLQKENIIDESGMPKERFSAEFPKEGPSILRIQQVVRGDSAAYFCASSPPQGGSITDTQYFGPGTRLTVL.

This sequence joins TRBV5-4 and TRBJ1-1, with D unresolved. Trimming pared 4 bases from V and 3 bases from J, leaving 10 bases between. The CDR3 is made up of 13 amino acids. Germline V gives CDR1 SGHNT, CDR2 YYREEE (reference sequence). CDR3 region: CASSQVGDTEAFF. CDR3 DNA: TGTGCCAGCAGCCAGGTCGGGGACACTGAAGCTTTCTTT.

J is TRBJ2-5 and V is TRBV7-9; 7 bases agree with TRBD1. The germline CDR1 and CDR2 sequences are SEHNR and FQNEAQ (reference sequence). The CDR3 runs 12 residues. V trimming: 7 bases; J trimming: 5 bases; junction bases outside the gene matches: 4. DNA for the CDR3: TGTGCCAGCACCCTACAGGGGGAGACCCAGTACTTC. Translated, it gives CASTLQGETQYF.